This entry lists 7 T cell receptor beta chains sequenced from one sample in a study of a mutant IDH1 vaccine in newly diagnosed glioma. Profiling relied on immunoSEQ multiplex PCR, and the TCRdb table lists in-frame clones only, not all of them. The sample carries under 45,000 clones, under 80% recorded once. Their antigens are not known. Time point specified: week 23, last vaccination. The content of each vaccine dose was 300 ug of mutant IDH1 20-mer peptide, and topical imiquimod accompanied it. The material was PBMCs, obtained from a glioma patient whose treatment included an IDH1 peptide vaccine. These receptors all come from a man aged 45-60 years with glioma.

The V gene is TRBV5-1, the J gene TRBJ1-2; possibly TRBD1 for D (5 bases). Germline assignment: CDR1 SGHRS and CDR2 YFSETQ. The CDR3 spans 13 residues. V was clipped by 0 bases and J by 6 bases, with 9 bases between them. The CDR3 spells CASSLGQGDGYTF. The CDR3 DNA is TGCGCCAGCAGCTTGGGGCAGGGCGATGGCTACACCTTC.

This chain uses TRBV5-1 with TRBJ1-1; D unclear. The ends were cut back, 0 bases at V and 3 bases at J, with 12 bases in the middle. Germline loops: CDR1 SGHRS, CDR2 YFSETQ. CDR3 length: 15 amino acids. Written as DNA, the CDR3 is TGCGCCAGCAGCTTGGGTCCCGGGAGGGACACTGAAGCTTTCTTT. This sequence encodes CASSLGPGRDTEAFF.

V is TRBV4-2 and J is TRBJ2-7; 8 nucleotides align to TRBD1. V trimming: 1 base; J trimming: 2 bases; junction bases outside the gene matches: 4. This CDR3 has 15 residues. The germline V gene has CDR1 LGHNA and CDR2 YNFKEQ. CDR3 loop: CASSQGTGRTYEQYF. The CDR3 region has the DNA TGTGCCAGCAGCCAAGGGACAGGGAGGACCTACGAGCAGTACTTC.

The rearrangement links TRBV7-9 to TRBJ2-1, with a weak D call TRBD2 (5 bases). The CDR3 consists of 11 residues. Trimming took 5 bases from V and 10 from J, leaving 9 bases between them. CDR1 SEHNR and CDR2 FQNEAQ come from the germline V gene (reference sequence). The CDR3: CASSRRREQFF. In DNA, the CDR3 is TGTGCCAGCAGCCGTAGGAGGGAGCAGTTCTTC.

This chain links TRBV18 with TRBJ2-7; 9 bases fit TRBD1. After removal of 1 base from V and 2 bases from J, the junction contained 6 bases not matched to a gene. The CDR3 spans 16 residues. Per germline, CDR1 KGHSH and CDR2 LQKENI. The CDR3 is CASSPLGQGQAYEQYF. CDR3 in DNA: TGTGCCAGCTCACCACTGGGACAGGGTCAAGCCTACGAGCAGTACTTC.

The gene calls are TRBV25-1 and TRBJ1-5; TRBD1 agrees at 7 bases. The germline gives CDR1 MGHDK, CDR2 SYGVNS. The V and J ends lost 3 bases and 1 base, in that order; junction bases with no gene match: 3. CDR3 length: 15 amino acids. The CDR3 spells CASSDGRGSNQPQHF. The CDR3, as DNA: TGTGCCAGCAGTGACGGCAGGGGGAGCAATCAGCCCCAGCATTTT.

The CDR3 spells CASSPGDTEAFF. The DNA for the CDR3 is TGTGCCAGCAGTCCAGGGGACACTGAAGCTTTCTTT. V and J are TRBV5-6 and TRBJ1-1, with a possible D match to TRBD1 (6 bases). V lost 5 bases, J lost 3 bases, and 8 bases lay in between. The CDR3 contains 12 residues. Germline values: CDR1 SGHDT, CDR2 YYEEEE.